Listed here are 13 T cell receptor beta chains from one sample, sequenced in a study of T cell responses to AZD1222 COVID-19 vaccine. Assay used: immunoSEQ multiplex PCR; TCRdb lists only in-frame clones, some missing. The table shows about 86,000 clones, with approximately 89% occurring only once. The input for sequencing was peripheral blood, taken 28 days after the second AZD1222 dose. These receptors were taken from an adult who received the AZD1222 COVID-19 vaccine.

The chain joins TRBV27 to TRBJ2-6; possibly TRBD1 for D (6 bases). Deletions cut 5 bases from V and 0 bases from J, with 11 bases between. Germline values: CDR1 MNHEY, CDR2 SMNVEV (reference sequence). This CDR3 contains 16 residues. CDR3 in amino acids: CASSPGQSSGANVLTF. The CDR3 nucleotides are TGTGCCAGCAGTCCCGGACAGAGCTCTGGGGCCAACGTCCTGACTTTC.

V is TRBV19 and J is TRBJ1-1; 9 bases align to TRBD1. Trimming cost V 10 bases and J 0 bases; bases outside gene matches: 3. CDR1 is LNHDA, CDR2 SQIVND, per germline (reference sequence). The CDR3 loop spans 13 amino acids. CDR3 residues: CAIRDRVNTEAFF. The CDR3 DNA reads as TGTGCCATAAGGGACAGGGTGAACACTGAAGCTTTCTTT.

The chain links TRBV3-1 (or the pseudogene TRBV3-2) to TRBJ2-2; D unresolved. V lost 6 bases, J lost 8 bases, and 16 bases lay in between. Germline V CDR1 and CDR2: LGHDT, YNNKEL (reference sequence). This CDR3 region has 14 residues. The CDR3, as DNA: TGTGCCAGCAGTCCCTCAGTGGGAAGAGGGGAGCTGTTTTTT. Translated, it gives CASSPSVGRGELFF.

The chain couples TRBV5-4 to TRBJ2-3; unclear D gene. V was trimmed by 6 bases and J by 0 bases, leaving 14 bases between them. There are 15 residues in the CDR3. Per germline, CDR1 SGHNT and CDR2 YYREEE (reference sequence). The CDR3 coding sequence is TGTGCCAGCACCGGCGGACGGAAAAGCACAGATACGCAGTATTTT. Translation: CASTGGRKSTDTQYF.

The sample holds one count of this clone. The chain links TRBV11-3 to TRBJ2-3, with D unclear. V was cut by 2 bases and J by 3 bases, with 6 bases left in between. This CDR3 is 13 amino acids long. Germline V gene data show CDR1 as SGHNT and CDR2 as YENEEA. The CDR3 nucleotides are TGTGCCAGCAGCTTACGAAGAACAGATACGCAGTATTTT. Its translation: CASSLRRTDTQYF.

The chain couples TRBV19 to TRBJ1-2; D is perhaps TRBD1 (6 bases). The germline gives CDR1 LNHDA, CDR2 SQIVND (reference sequence). The CDR3 is made up of 14 amino acids. The V end was cut by 3 bases, the J end by 5 bases, with 13 bases between. Here the CDR3 DNA reads TGTGCCAGTAGTATCGGCGTGGACAGTTATGGCTACACCTTC. Residues: CASSIGVDSYGYTF.

This sequence joins TRBV9 and TRBJ1-5; D not certain. V lost 1 base and J 4 bases, leaving 9 bases between the germline ends. CDR3 length equals 14 residues. The germline gives CDR1 SGDLS, CDR2 YYNGEE. CDR3 in amino acids: CASSVSDNNQPQHF. CDR3 nucleotides: TGTGCCAGCAGCGTAAGTGATAATAATCAGCCCCAGCATTTT.

This sequence joins TRBV6-5 and TRBJ2-7; possible D gene TRBD1, 5 bases. CDR3 length: 13 residues. Per germline, CDR1 MNHEY and CDR2 SVGAGI. The ends were cut back, 5 bases at V and 0 bases at J, with 8 bases in the middle. The CDR3 loop is CASSPTGSYEQYV. DNA for the CDR3: TGTGCCAGCAGTCCTACAGGCTCCTACGAGCAGTACGTC.

V and J are TRBV11-2 and TRBJ2-3; no clear D. Germline V gives CDR1 SGHAT, CDR2 FQNNGV. The CDR3 loop spans 13 amino acids. V was trimmed by 3 bases and J by 4 bases, leaving 8 bases between them. The CDR3 DNA reads as TGTGCCAGCAGCTTGATCATGGCAGATACGCAGTATTTT. Translated: CASSLIMADTQYF.

V usage is TRBV27 and J usage is TRBJ2-7; 7 bases align to TRBD2. This CDR3 spans 13 amino acids. CDR1 is MNHEY, CDR2 SMNVEV, per germline (reference sequence). The CDR3 protein is CASSLSIAGESHV. The DNA of the CDR3 is TGTGCCAGCAGTTTATCAATTGCGGGGGAGTCTCACGTC.

The J gene is TRBJ2-3, the V gene TRBV6-1, with TRBD2 matching over 14 bases. The J segment lost 4 bases and the V segment lost 3 bases, leaving 0 bases of the junction unmatched. CDR3 length: 15 residues. Germline lookup yields CDR1 MNHNS and CDR2 SASEGT. CDR3 bases: TGTGCCAGCAGTGAGACTAGCGGGGGGGCAGATACGCAGTATTTT. Protein: CASSETSGGADTQYF.

The rearrangement joins TRBV5-1 to TRBJ1-1, with 11 nucleotides matching TRBD1. Germline assignment: CDR1 SGHRS and CDR2 YFSETQ. V shed 4 bases and J 4 bases; nucleotides not matched to a gene: 6. The CDR3 runs 15 residues. The CDR3 DNA reads as TGCGCCAGCAGCGGGGGACAGGGGGTGCCCACTGAAGCTTTCTTT. Translated: CASSGGQGVPTEAFF.

The J gene is TRBJ2-3, the V gene TRBV9; no definite D call. CDR3 size: 14 residues. In germline, CDR1 is SGDLS, CDR2 YYNGEE. Trimming removed 0 bases at V and 4 bases at J, with 9 bases between. The CDR3 region is CASSVVSSSDTQYF. As DNA, the CDR3 is TGTGCCAGCAGCGTAGTTTCGAGTTCAGATACGCAGTATTTT.